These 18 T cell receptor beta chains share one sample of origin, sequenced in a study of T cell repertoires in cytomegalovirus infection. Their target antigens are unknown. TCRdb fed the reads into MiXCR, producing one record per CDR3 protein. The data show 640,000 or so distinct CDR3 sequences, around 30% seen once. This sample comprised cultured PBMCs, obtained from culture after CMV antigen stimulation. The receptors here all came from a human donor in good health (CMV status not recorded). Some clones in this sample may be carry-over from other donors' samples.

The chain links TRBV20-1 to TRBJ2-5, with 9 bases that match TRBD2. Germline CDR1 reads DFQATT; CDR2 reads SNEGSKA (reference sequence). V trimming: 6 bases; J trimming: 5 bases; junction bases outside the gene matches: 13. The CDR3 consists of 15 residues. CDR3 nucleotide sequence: TGCAGTGCGAATCTTTGGCGGGGGGGCCGGGAGACCCAGTACTTC. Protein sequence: CSANLWRGGRETQYF.

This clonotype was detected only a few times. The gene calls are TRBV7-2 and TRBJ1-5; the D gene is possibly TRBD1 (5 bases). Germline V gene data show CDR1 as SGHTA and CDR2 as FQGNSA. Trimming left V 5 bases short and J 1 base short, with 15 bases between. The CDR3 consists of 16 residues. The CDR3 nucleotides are TGTGCCAGCAGCCAAGGGACTTACGGGAGCAATCAGCCCCAGCATTTT. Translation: CASSQGTYGSNQPQHF.

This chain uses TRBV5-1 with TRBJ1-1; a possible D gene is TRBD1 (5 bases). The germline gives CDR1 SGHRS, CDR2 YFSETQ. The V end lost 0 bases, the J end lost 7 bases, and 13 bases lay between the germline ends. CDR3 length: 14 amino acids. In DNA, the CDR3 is TGCGCCAGCAGCTTGGCCATTCAGGGAGATGAAGCTTTCTTT. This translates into CASSLAIQGDEAFF.

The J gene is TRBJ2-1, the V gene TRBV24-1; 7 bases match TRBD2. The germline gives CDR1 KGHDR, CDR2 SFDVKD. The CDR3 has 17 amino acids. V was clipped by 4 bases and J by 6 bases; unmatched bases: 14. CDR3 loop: CATSEAREAGKSNEQFF. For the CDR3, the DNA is TGTGCCACCAGTGAGGCCCGGGAAGCGGGAAAGAGCAATGAGCAGTTCTTC.

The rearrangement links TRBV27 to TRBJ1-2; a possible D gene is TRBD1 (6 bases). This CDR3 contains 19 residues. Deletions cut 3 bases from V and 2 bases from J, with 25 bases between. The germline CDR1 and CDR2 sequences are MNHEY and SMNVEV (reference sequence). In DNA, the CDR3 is TGTGCCAGCAGTTTCTCGGCAATCCTCCCGGGGGGCATCAACTATGGCTACACCTTC. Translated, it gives CASSFSAILPGGINYGYTF.

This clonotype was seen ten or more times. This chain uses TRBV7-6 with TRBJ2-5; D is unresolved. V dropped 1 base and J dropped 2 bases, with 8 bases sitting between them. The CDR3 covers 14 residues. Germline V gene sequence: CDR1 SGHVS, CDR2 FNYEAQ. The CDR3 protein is CASSLGDLQETQYF. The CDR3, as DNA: TGTGCCAGCAGCTTAGGAGACCTTCAAGAGACCCAGTACTTC.

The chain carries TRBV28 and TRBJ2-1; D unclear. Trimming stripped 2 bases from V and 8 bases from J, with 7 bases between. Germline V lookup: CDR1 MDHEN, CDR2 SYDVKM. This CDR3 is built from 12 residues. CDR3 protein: CASSLILDEQFF. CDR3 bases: TGTGCCAGCAGTTTAATACTCGATGAGCAGTTCTTC.

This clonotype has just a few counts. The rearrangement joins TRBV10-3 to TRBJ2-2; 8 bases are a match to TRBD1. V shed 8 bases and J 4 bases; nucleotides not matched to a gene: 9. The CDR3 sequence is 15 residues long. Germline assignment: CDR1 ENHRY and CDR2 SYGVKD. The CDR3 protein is CAIWNQGARTGELFF. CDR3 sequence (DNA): TGTGCCATCTGGAACCAGGGGGCTCGCACCGGGGAGCTGTTTTTT.

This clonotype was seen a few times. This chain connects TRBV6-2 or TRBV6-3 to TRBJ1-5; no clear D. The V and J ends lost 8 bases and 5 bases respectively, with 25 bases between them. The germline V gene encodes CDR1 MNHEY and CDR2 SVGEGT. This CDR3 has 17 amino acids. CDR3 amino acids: CASGRVFATREDQPQHF. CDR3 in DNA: TGTGCCAGCGGCAGAGTTTTTGCCACAAGGGAGGATCAGCCCCAGCATTTT.

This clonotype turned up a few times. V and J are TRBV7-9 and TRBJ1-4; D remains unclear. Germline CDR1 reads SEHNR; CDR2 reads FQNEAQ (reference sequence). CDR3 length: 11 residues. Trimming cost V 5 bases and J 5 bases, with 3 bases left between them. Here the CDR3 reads CASSQNEKLFF. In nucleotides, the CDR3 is TGTGCCAGCAGCCAAAATGAAAAACTGTTTTTT.

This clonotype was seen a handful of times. CDR3 in amino acids: CASSRVGADSYEQYF. In nucleotides, the CDR3 is TGTGCCAGCAGCCGGGTGGGGGCCGACTCCTACGAGCAGTACTTC. This rearrangement joins TRBV7-9 to TRBJ2-7; D is perhaps TRBD1 (6 bases). CDR1 SEHNR and CDR2 FQNEAQ come from the germline V gene (reference sequence). The CDR3 is made up of 15 amino acids. Between the trimmed V and J ends, which lost 5 bases and 0 bases, there was a span of 14 bases.

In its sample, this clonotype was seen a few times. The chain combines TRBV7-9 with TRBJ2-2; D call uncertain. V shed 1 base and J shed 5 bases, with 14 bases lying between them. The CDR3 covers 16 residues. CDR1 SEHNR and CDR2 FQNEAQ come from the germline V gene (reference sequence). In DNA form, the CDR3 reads TGTGCCAGCAGCTTAGACCGACTGCGCGTGACCGGGGAGCTGTTTTTT. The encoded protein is CASSLDRLRVTGELFF.

CDR3 nucleotide sequence: TGTGCCAGCAGTGTCGGGCAGAATAATTCACCCCTCCACTTT. As protein: CASSVGQNNSPLHF. The chain employs TRBV2 and TRBJ1-6; D is ambiguous. CDR3 size: 14 residues. Germline V gene lookup returns CDR1 SNHLY and CDR2 FYNNEI. With 4 bases removed from V and 5 bases from J, the gap between germline ends came to 9 bases.

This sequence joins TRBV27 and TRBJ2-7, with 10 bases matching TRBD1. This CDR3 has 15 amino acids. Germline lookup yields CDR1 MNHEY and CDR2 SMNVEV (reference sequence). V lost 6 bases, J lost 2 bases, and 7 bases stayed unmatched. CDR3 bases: TGTGCCAGCAGCCAGGGACAGGGGCTGACCTACGAGCAGTACTTC. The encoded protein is CASSQGQGLTYEQYF.

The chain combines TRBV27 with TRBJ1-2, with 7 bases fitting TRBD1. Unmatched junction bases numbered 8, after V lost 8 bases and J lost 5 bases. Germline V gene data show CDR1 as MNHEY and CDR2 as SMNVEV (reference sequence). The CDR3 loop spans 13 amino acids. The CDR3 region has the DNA TGTGCCAGCTGGGGACAGAACCGTTATGGCTACACCTTC. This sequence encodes CASWGQNRYGYTF.

The CDR3 is CASSQGENYGYTF. The CDR3 DNA reads TGTGCCAGCAGCCAGGGAGAAAACTATGGCTACACCTTC. The chain is built from TRBV5-4 and TRBJ1-2, with a weak D call TRBD1 (5 bases). The CDR3 covers 13 residues. V lost 4 bases and J lost 2, with 9 bases in between. Germline CDR1 SGHNT, CDR2 YYREEE (reference sequence).

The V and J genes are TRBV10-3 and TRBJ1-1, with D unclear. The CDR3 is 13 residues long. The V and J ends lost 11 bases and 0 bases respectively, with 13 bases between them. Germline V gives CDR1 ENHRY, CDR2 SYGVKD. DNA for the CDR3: TGTGCCGCCGTCGACGGATTGAACACTGAAGCTTTCTTT. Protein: CAAVDGLNTEAFF.

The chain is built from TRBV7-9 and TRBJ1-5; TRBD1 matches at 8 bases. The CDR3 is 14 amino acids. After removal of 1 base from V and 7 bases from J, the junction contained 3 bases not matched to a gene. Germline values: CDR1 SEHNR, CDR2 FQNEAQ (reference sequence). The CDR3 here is CASSLETGEQPQHF. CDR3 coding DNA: TGTGCCAGCAGCTTAGAGACAGGGGAACAGCCCCAGCATTTT.